Shown below are 27 T cell receptor beta chains from a single sample sequenced in a study of cytomegalovirus exposure and HLA in healthy donors. This PCR relied on a set of 60 Vbeta primers and 13 Jbeta primers. Data came from immunoSEQ multiplex PCR; TCRdb stores just in-frame clones and leaves some out. Altogether 100,000 or so clones are present, around 68% being singletons, with the ten largest covering around 4.8%. The sample consisted of PBMCs. These receptors were collected from a human donor in good health.

V gene TRBV19 combines with J gene TRBJ2-1; 7 bases line up with TRBD2. There are 14 residues in the CDR3. Looked up from germline, CDR1 is LNHDA and CDR2 is SQIVND (reference sequence). V shed 6 bases and J 6 bases; nucleotides not matched to a gene: 8. CDR3 sequence reads: CASSPGAGVNEQFF. CDR3 sequence (DNA): TGTGCCAGTAGCCCCGGGGCGGGGGTCAATGAGCAGTTCTTC.

The rearrangement links TRBV5-1 to TRBJ1-5, with D perhaps TRBD1 (6 bases). The CDR3 totals 15 residues. Trimming cost V 1 base and J 1 base, with 9 bases left between them. Germline V gene lookup returns CDR1 SGHRS and CDR2 YFSETQ. The CDR3 DNA follows: TGCGCCAGCAGCTTGAGGGGGGGAAGCAATCAGCCCCAGCATTTT. Translating it yields CASSLRGGSNQPQHF.

This clone has only a few counts. The J gene is TRBJ2-4, the V gene TRBV6-1, with 9 bases that match TRBD1. V lost 10 bases to trimming and J lost 2 bases; unmatched junction nucleotides: 9. The V gene's germline CDR1 is MNHNS and CDR2 SASEGT. The CDR3 is 15 amino acids. The CDR3: CAITGTGFPKNIQYF. The CDR3 DNA reads as TGTGCCATTACCGGGACAGGGTTCCCCAAAAACATTCAGTACTTC.

The chain recombines TRBV5-6 with TRBJ2-7, with 8 bases that match TRBD1. Germline CDR1 reads SGHDT; CDR2 reads YYEEEE. The CDR3 has 14 amino acids. Trimming at V came to 4 bases and at J to 5 bases, leaving 8 bases not matched to a gene. CDR3 nucleotide sequence: TGTGCCAGCAGCCCATGGACAGGGTCCCACGAGCAGTACTTC. Its protein is CASSPWTGSHEQYF. The variable domain in full, completed from reference TRBV5-6 and TRBJ2-7, reads DAGVTQSPTHLIKTRGQQVTLRCSPKSGHDTVSWYQQALGQGPQFIFQYYEEEERQRGNFPDRFSGHQFPNYSSELNVNALLLGDSALYLCASSPWTGSHEQYFGPGTRLTVT.

This sequence joins TRBV6-6 and TRBJ1-2, with 9 bases matching TRBD1. V lost 5 bases, J lost 8 bases, and 12 bases stayed unmatched. Per the germline V gene, CDR1 is MNHNY and CDR2 is SVGAGI (reference sequence). The CDR3 loop spans 15 amino acids. CDR3 residues: CASSPQTGQGRGYTF. Here the CDR3 DNA reads TGTGCCAGCAGTCCCCAGACAGGACAGGGGAGAGGCTACACCTTC.

In this sample, this clone turned up once. The chain uses TRBV19 and TRBJ2-3; D possibly corresponds to TRBD2 (5 bases). Germline CDR1 is LNHDA and CDR2 is SQIVND (reference sequence). CDR3 size: 15 residues. V dropped 5 bases and J dropped 2 bases, with 14 bases sitting between them. CDR3 in DNA: TGTGCCAGTAGTGCCCTTAGCGCCTCCACAGATACGCAGTATTTT. Amino acid sequence: CASSALSASTDTQYF. Looking up the rest from reference TRBV19 and TRBJ2-3 gives the full variable domain: DGGITQSPKYLFRKEGQNVTLSCEQNLNHDAMYWYRQDPGQGLRLIYYSQIVNDFQKGDIAEGYSVSREKKESFPLTVTSAQKNPTAFYLCASSALSASTDTQYFGPGTRLTVL.

This chain joins TRBV7-9 and TRBJ2-3; the D gene is possibly TRBD2 (6 bases). Per germline, CDR1 SEHNR and CDR2 FQNEAQ (reference sequence). The V and J ends lost 2 bases and 4 bases respectively, with 13 bases between them. The CDR3 has 15 residues. The CDR3 bases are TGTGCCAGCAGCTTATGGGGGGAAGGGTCAGATACGCAGTATTTT. Amino acids: CASSLWGEGSDTQYF.

The V gene is TRBV27, the J gene TRBJ2-7; tentatively, D is TRBD1 (5 bases). The germline V gene has CDR1 MNHEY and CDR2 SMNVEV (reference sequence). Trimming pared 1 base from V and 5 bases from J, leaving 9 bases between. CDR3 length: 13 amino acids. The CDR3 loop is CASSLLTAHEQYF. The DNA for the CDR3 is TGTGCCAGCAGTTTATTGACAGCCCACGAGCAGTACTTC.

J is TRBJ1-1 and V is TRBV6-1, with D perhaps TRBD1 (6 bases). V lost 5 bases, J lost 5 bases, and 15 bases lay in between. Germline V gene data show CDR1 as MNHNS and CDR2 as SASEGT. The CDR3 covers 14 residues. For the CDR3, the DNA is TGTGCCAGCAGTTCACAGACAGGTTCTACTGAAGCTTTCTTT. Its protein is CASSSQTGSTEAFF.

V gene TRBV18 combines with J gene TRBJ2-1; 7 bases align to TRBD1. The CDR3 covers 13 residues. Losses at the gene ends were 2 bases for V and 8 bases for J; bases not matched to a gene: 3. Germline-derived CDR1 and CDR2 are KGHSH and LQKENI. CDR3 bases: TGTGCCAGCTCACCATCACAGGGGTATGAGCAGTTCTTC. Its protein product is CASSPSQGYEQFF.

The chain uses TRBV6-5 and TRBJ1-2; 7 positions match TRBD1. The V gene's germline CDR1 is MNHEY and CDR2 SVGAGI. Trimming cost V 5 bases and J 8 bases; bases outside gene matches: 5. The CDR3 extends over 12 amino acids. The CDR3 nucleotides read TGTGCCAGCAGTCCAGGGGGTGAGGGCTACACCTTC. Translating it yields CASSPGGEGYTF.

V gene TRBV5-4 combines with J gene TRBJ2-7; 11 bases agree with TRBD2. The CDR3 runs 15 residues. The germline CDR1 and CDR2 sequences are SGHNT and YYREEE (reference sequence). J lost 2 bases, V lost 3 bases, and 4 bases had no gene match. CDR3 coding DNA: TGTGCCAGCAGCTCCAGACTAGCGGGGCCCTACGAGCAGTACTTC. As protein: CASSSRLAGPYEQYF.

The J gene is TRBJ2-1, the V gene TRBV2; a weak D match, TRBD1 (5 bases). Per the germline V gene, CDR1 is SNHLY and CDR2 is FYNNEI. CDR3 length: 14 amino acids. Trimming shortened V by 11 bases and J by 0 bases, and 14 bases separated the two germline ends. CDR3 residues: CASSGWSSYNEQFF. The CDR3 nucleotides read TGTGCCTCTTCAGGGTGGAGCTCCTACAATGAGCAGTTCTTC.

This rearrangement joins TRBV28 to TRBJ2-5, with a weak D call TRBD2 (6 bases). The CDR3 contains 14 residues. The germline CDR1 and CDR2 sequences are MDHEN and SYDVKM. The V end was cut by 2 bases, the J end by 1 base, with 8 bases between. In DNA form, the CDR3 reads TGTGCCAGCAGTTTAGCGGGACCCCAAGAGACCCAGTACTTC. It yields the protein CASSLAGPQETQYF.

The rearrangement joins TRBV27 to TRBJ2-1, with a tentative D call TRBD2 (5 bases). Germline values: CDR1 MNHEY, CDR2 SMNVEV (reference sequence). The germline V and J ends were trimmed by 0 bases and 2 bases, with 11 bases remaining between them. This CDR3 comprises 16 residues. In nucleotides, the CDR3 is TGTGCCAGCAGTTTATCGGTCGCGGGCCCCTACAATGAGCAGTTCTTC. Translating it yields CASSLSVAGPYNEQFF.

The J gene is TRBJ1-1, the V gene TRBV6-5, with a weak D call TRBD1 (5 bases). Germline CDR1 reads MNHEY; CDR2 reads SVGAGI. V lost 0 bases and J lost 4, with 9 bases in between. The CDR3 consists of 14 residues. The CDR3: CASSYSAGITEAFF. The CDR3 region has the DNA TGTGCCAGCAGTTACTCGGCAGGGATCACTGAAGCTTTCTTT.

The CDR3: CASSEWGGGGGTQYF. CDR3 bases: TGTGCCAGCAGTGAATGGGGAGGGGGAGGGGGGACCCAGTACTTC. The chain recombines TRBV25-1 with TRBJ2-5; perhaps TRBD2 as D (7 bases). Germline V gives CDR1 MGHDK, CDR2 SYGVNS. Deletions cut 1 base from V and 7 bases from J, with 16 bases between. The CDR3 contains 15 residues.

The genes are TRBV27 and TRBJ2-1; D is uncertain. The CDR3 extends over 16 amino acids. Germline V gene data show CDR1 as MNHEY and CDR2 as SMNVEV (reference sequence). Trimming took off 6 bases at V and 7 bases at J, with 22 bases between the two ends. The CDR3 DNA sequence: TGTGCCAGCAGGCCTGAAGACTTTGGTCGTTTAAATGAGCAGTTCTTC. Its translation: CASRPEDFGRLNEQFF.

This chain links TRBV5-1 with TRBJ2-5, with TRBD2 matching over 8 bases. The J call may not be correct, given that the DNA end is closer to TRBJ2-7. Germline V gene lookup returns CDR1 SGHRS and CDR2 YFSETQ. The CDR3 spans 15 residues. The CDR3: CASSLTAGGGYEQYF. DNA for the CDR3: TGCGCCAGCAGCTTGACGGCGGGGGGCGGCTACGAGCAGTACTTC.

The rearrangement uses TRBV4-1 and TRBJ2-3; possible D gene TRBD2, 5 bases. The CDR3 has 15 residues. V lost 0 bases and J 6 bases, leaving 13 bases between the germline ends. Germline-derived CDR1 and CDR2 are MGHRA and YSYEKL. CDR3 in amino acids: CASSQDKGSIDTQYF. The CDR3 region has the DNA TGCGCCAGCAGCCAAGATAAAGGGAGTATCGATACGCAGTATTTT.

This rearrangement joins TRBV29-1 to TRBJ2-1; 8 positions agree with TRBD2. This CDR3 region has 16 residues. Germline CDR1 is SQVTM and CDR2 is ANQGSEA. V shed 0 bases, J shed 7 bases, and the junction held 11 bases outside the gene matches. CDR3: CSVEDLSGSLGNEQFF. In nucleotides, the CDR3 is TGCAGCGTTGAAGACTTAAGCGGGAGCCTCGGAAATGAGCAGTTCTTC.

The chain is built from TRBV28 and TRBJ2-6, with 11 bases fitting TRBD1. There are 19 residues in the CDR3. The V segment lost 6 bases and the J segment 1 base; nucleotides outside the gene matches: 11. Germline assignment: CDR1 MDHEN and CDR2 SYDVKM. CDR3 DNA: TGTGCCAGCAGACCACCCCTGGGACAGGGGGAATCTGGGGCCAACGTCCTGACTTTC. It is translated as CASRPPLGQGESGANVLTF. Full variable domain (missing parts from reference TRBV28 and TRBJ2-6): DVKVTQSSRYLVKRTGEKVFLECVQDMDHENMFWYRQDPGLGLRLIYFSYDVKMKEKGDIPEGYSVSREKKERFSLILESASTNQTSMYLCASRPPLGQGESGANVLTFGAGSRLTVL.

This clone was counted only a few times. The chain joins TRBV27 to TRBJ2-7, with D perhaps matching TRBD1 (5 bases). V lost 5 bases and J lost 4, with 12 bases in between. Germline V gene data show CDR1 as MNHEY and CDR2 as SMNVEV (reference sequence). The CDR3 is made up of 13 amino acids. CDR3 loop: CASSPRQTYEQYF. CDR3 DNA: TGTGCCAGCAGTCCACGACAGACATACGAGCAGTACTTC.

The chain joins TRBV7-8 to TRBJ1-5; D not certain. V gave up 1 base and J gave up 6 bases, with 13 bases separating them. This CDR3 region has 15 residues. Germline CDR1 is SGHVS and CDR2 is FQNEAQ. The CDR3 here is CASSLVLGSRQPQHF. CDR3 in DNA: TGTGCCAGCAGCTTAGTGTTGGGTAGCCGTCAGCCCCAGCATTTT.

This rearrangement joins TRBV30 to TRBJ1-4; perhaps TRBD1 as D (5 bases). Trimming removed 2 bases from V and 5 bases from J, with 12 bases in between. Germline CDR1 reads GTSNPN; CDR2 reads SVGIG (reference sequence). This CDR3 region has 14 residues. The CDR3 region has the DNA TGTGCCTGGAGTCAGGGCAGAGTGAATGAAAAACTGTTTTTT. Translated: CAWSQGRVNEKLFF.

In this sample, this clone turned up a few times. The chain combines TRBV7-9 with TRBJ1-2, with D uncertain. Germline values: CDR1 SEHNR, CDR2 FQNEAQ (reference sequence). CDR3 size: 15 residues. Trimming left V 1 base short and J 6 bases short, with 15 bases between. The chain's CDR3 is CASSLVRRYSDGYTF. DNA of the CDR3: TGTGCCAGCAGCTTAGTGAGGAGGTATAGCGATGGCTACACCTTC.

This clone was found a few times. V gene TRBV6-1 combines with J gene TRBJ1-5; unclear D gene. V gave up 6 bases and J gave up 7 bases, with 13 bases separating them. The germline V gene has CDR1 MNHNS and CDR2 SASEGT. The CDR3 sequence is 13 residues long. CDR3 protein: CASSRSDRQPQHF. CDR3 DNA: TGTGCCAGCAGCCGATCCGATAGACAGCCCCAGCATTTT.